A selection of T cell receptor beta chains follows, all from one sample in a study of response to subunit inactivated influenza vaccine. TCRdb re-called the RT-PCR reads through MiXCR, storing one row per CDR3 protein. The repertoire consists of 450,000 to 550,000 distinct CDR3 sequences, with 25% occurring once and the leading ten covering approximately 2%. Sequencing was performed on CD4+ T cells sorted from PBMCs, taken roughly 5 days after vaccination. These receptors were collected from a man aged 50 or older who received an inactivated influenza vaccine. Each CDR3 is given with its conserved first and last residue. Fields, in order: V gene, J gene, D gene, CDR3 protein. A D gene is named only where the DNA matches it firmly.

>TRBV19|TRBJ2-1|TRBD2
CASSRGLAGYEQFF
>TRBV29-1|TRBJ2-3|TRBD2
CSVEGERGRTTDTQYF
>TRBV6-5|TRBJ2-1|TRBD2
CASSYVSRGTRIYNEQFF
>TRBV12-3/TRBV12-4|TRBJ1-6|TRBD1
CASRQGAENSPLHF
>TRBV3-1|TRBJ2-3|TRBD2
CASSQDLLAGVGSGTQYF
>TRBV10-3|TRBJ2-5|.
CAITNGGGETQYF
>TRBV11-2|TRBJ2-3|TRBD1
CASSFYRGDTQYF
>TRBV7-3|TRBJ2-7|TRBD2
CASSLASGKRAYEQYF
>TRBV9|TRBJ2-7|.
CASSVESGRYSYEQYF
>TRBV12-3/TRBV12-4|TRBJ2-3|.
CASLYTDTQYF
>TRBV6-2/TRBV6-3|TRBJ2-1|TRBD1
CASSRPPGQGGRSSYNEQFF
>TRBV28|TRBJ2-5|.
CASSGQETQYF
>TRBV5-5|TRBJ2-1|.
CASSATGTTFVDEQFF
>TRBV7-8|TRBJ2-1|.
CASTGHSEQFF
>TRBV10-3|TRBJ2-7|.
CAISESNGYEQYF
>TRBV10-3|TRBJ1-6|.
CAISTGTKNSPLHF
>TRBV7-2|TRBJ2-7|TRBD2
CASSRASGGYEQYF
>TRBV28|TRBJ2-1|TRBD1
CASSHRTGKSYNEQFF
>TRBV12-3/TRBV12-4|TRBJ2-5|.
CASSDRNQETQYF
>TRBV20-1|TRBJ1-2|.
CSARVGTPKAGYTF
>TRBV5-5|TRBJ2-1|TRBD1
CASSLEPPAGTGPHEQFF
>TRBV20-1|TRBJ2-7|TRBD1
CSAGQGASSYEQYF
>TRBV6-1|TRBJ2-2|TRBD1
CASSWTGRGGELFF
>TRBV6-2/TRBV6-3|TRBJ2-7|.
CASRRSRREGGVSYEQYF
>TRBV12-3/TRBV12-4|TRBJ2-2|.
CASSFRSGNTGELFF
>TRBV20-1|TRBJ1-5|.
CSARQPRQTVLNQPQHF
>TRBV6-2/TRBV6-3|TRBJ2-3|TRBD2
CASSYRASGDTQYF
>TRBV12-3/TRBV12-4|TRBJ2-2|TRBD2
CASKGLANTGELFF
>TRBV25-1|TRBJ2-5|.
CASSGPWGRETQYF
>TRBV5-6|TRBJ1-6|TRBD1
CASSLQGGSPLHF
>TRBV6-5|TRBJ2-3|TRBD2
CASSYPGTSGGTDTQYF
>TRBV11-1|TRBJ2-3|TRBD2
CASSLGWILAAKRDGEDTQYF
>TRBV5-1|TRBJ2-1|.
CASSLRAGVHNEQFF
>TRBV12-3/TRBV12-4|TRBJ1-6|TRBD1
CASSRTGDSYNSPLHF
>TRBV5-1|TRBJ2-1|.
CASSLDAGNNEQFF
>TRBV5-6|TRBJ2-5|.
CASSIGLGRGETQYF
>TRBV7-9|TRBJ2-5|.
CAVFKERETQYF
>TRBV7-2|TRBJ2-3|TRBD2
CASSLALGTSQDTQYF
>TRBV5-5|TRBJ2-3|.
CASSERTGTDTQYF
>TRBV25-1|TRBJ2-5|TRBD1
CASSPLPGQGQETQYF
>TRBV6-1|TRBJ2-5|TRBD2
CASTPGLALKTQYF
>TRBV12-3/TRBV12-4|TRBJ2-3|TRBD2
CASSFRRGGTQYF